One sample yielded the 10 T cell receptor beta chains listed below, sequenced in a study of CD4 T cells in relation to SARS-CoV-2 and coronaviruses (dated by TCRdb to the early 2020s). The receptor library was made with the immunoSEQ multiplex PCR assay. TCRdb's version of the immuneACCESS table is confined to in-frame rearrangements and falls short of the full clone set. An unresolved V gene accounts for under half of the shortfall where checked; the remainder is of unknown origin. The sample table contains some 42,000 clones; only one count was recorded for approximately 88% of them. The ten biggest clones cover 9.2% of the sample. Sample: memory CD4+ T cells from PBMCs. The sample's cell subset or site, from its label and the paper: memory (non-naive) CD4+ T cells. Receptor source: an adult with COVID-19.

V usage is TRBV4-3 and J usage is TRBJ1-2, with a possible D match to TRBD1 (5 bases). The CDR3 loop spans 15 amino acids. Per germline, CDR1 LGHNA and CDR2 YSLEER. V lost 3 bases and J lost 4, with 15 bases in between. CDR3 loop: CASSQGGTGVYGYTF. The DNA for the CDR3 is TGCGCCAGCAGCCAGGGGGGTACGGGTGTCTATGGCTACACCTTC.

The chain couples TRBV2 to TRBJ2-2; D gene uncertain. The CDR3 spans 16 residues. Germline CDR1 reads SNHLY; CDR2 reads FYNNEI. Trimming removed 3 bases at V and 1 base at J, with 12 bases between. The CDR3 here is CASSELKPENTGELFF. CDR3 nucleotides: TGTGCCAGCAGTGAGCTTAAACCGGAGAACACCGGGGAGCTGTTTTTT.

The rearrangement links TRBV11-2 to TRBJ2-1, with 13 bases fitting TRBD2. V trimming: 4 bases; J trimming: 2 bases; junction bases outside the gene matches: 2. Germline CDR1 and CDR2: SGHAT and FQNNGV. The CDR3 consists of 16 residues. CDR3 protein: CASSYTSGGAYNEQFF. Here the CDR3 DNA reads TGTGCCAGCAGCTACACTAGCGGGGGGGCCTACAATGAGCAGTTCTTC.

This chain uses TRBV5-6 with TRBJ2-7; maybe TRBD1 (8 bases). The V end lost 4 bases, the J end lost 4 bases, and 15 bases lay between the germline ends. CDR1 SGHDT and CDR2 YYEEEE come from the germline V gene. The CDR3 runs 14 residues. The CDR3 region is CASSDTGGGYEQYF. For the CDR3, the DNA is TGTGCCAGCAGCGACACAGGGGGGGGATACGAGCAGTACTTC.

The chain links TRBV19 to TRBJ2-2, with a tentative D call TRBD2 (6 bases). CDR3 length equals 17 residues. The ends were cut back, 5 bases at V and 0 bases at J, with 16 bases in the middle. Germline V CDR1 and CDR2: LNHDA, SQIVND (reference sequence). The CDR3 protein is CASSPGGTATNTGELFF. Written as DNA, the CDR3 is TGTGCCAGTAGTCCAGGAGGGACGGCTACGAACACCGGGGAGCTGTTTTTT. Full variable domain (rest looked up from reference TRBV19 and TRBJ2-2): DGGITQSPKYLFRKEGQNVTLSCEQNLNHDAMYWYRQDPGQGLRLIYYSQIVNDFQKGDIAEGYSVSREKKESFPLTVTSAQKNPTAFYLCASSPGGTATNTGELFFGEGSRLTVL.

V and J are TRBV11-2 and TRBJ2-5, with 10 bases fitting TRBD2. CDR3 length equals 18 residues. Germline lookup yields CDR1 SGHAT and CDR2 FQNNGV. V lost 3 bases to trimming and J lost 0 bases; unmatched junction nucleotides: 10. The CDR3 coding sequence is TGTGCCAGCAGCTTGGCTCTAGCGGGGGACCCGTACCAAGAGACCCAGTACTTC. Amino acid sequence: CASSLALAGDPYQETQYF.

The CDR3 region has the DNA TGTGCCAGCAGAAGCGGGAACACAGATACGCAGTATTTT. This encodes CASRSGNTDTQYF. This chain joins TRBV12-3 or TRBV12-4 and TRBJ2-3, with TRBD2 identical over 7 bases. The CDR3 covers 13 residues. The J segment lost 2 bases and the V segment lost 6 bases, leaving 2 bases of the junction unmatched.

The chain employs TRBV21-1 and TRBJ2-7; the table's TRBD2 call for D was not verified on the DNA. TRBV21-1 is given as a pseudogene. This CDR3 region has 11 residues. The DNA for the CDR3 is TGTGCCAGCTCCCTCTCCTACGAGCAGTACTTC. It codes for CASSLSYEQYF.

The V and J genes are TRBV12-1 and TRBJ1-1. TRBV12-1 constitutes a pseudogene. This CDR3 has 15 amino acids. DNA for the CDR3: TGTGCCAGCAGCGAAACTGTCCATAAGAACACTGAAGCTTTCTTT. This gives the protein CASSETVHKNTEAFF.

This chain connects TRBV5-1 to TRBJ2-6; D may correspond to TRBD1 or TRBD2 (7 bases each). Per germline, CDR1 SGHRS and CDR2 YFSETQ. Deletions cut 4 bases from V and 3 bases from J, with 20 bases between. The CDR3 covers 18 residues. CDR3 protein: CASSPVGQGGFGANVLTF. CDR3 nucleotides: TGCGCCAGCAGCCCAGTTGGGCAGGGGGGGTTTGGGGCCAACGTCCTGACTTTC.